Shown below are 31 T cell receptor beta chains from a single sample sequenced in a study of blood T cell repertoires in COVID-19. Repertoires were generated with immunoSEQ multiplex PCR, while TCRdb's copy carries only in-frame clones and drops some. This sample has some 64,000 clones; about four fifths occur once, and the top ten carry around 5%. Specimen: peripheral blood. The receptors were gathered from a human donor in a cohort sampled during active COVID-19.

This chain joins TRBV19 and TRBJ2-3, with 7 bases lining up with TRBD1. J lost 3 bases, V lost 3 bases, and 9 bases had no gene match. The germline V gene encodes CDR1 LNHDA and CDR2 SQIVND (reference sequence). The CDR3 covers 16 residues. The CDR3 DNA reads as TGTGCCAGTAGTATCCTCAGGGGGTACGGGACAGATACGCAGTATTTT. Its protein product is CASSILRGYGTDTQYF. Filled out from reference TRBV19 and TRBJ2-3, the complete variable domain reads DGGITQSPKYLFRKEGQNVTLSCEQNLNHDAMYWYRQDPGQGLRLIYYSQIVNDFQKGDIAEGYSVSREKKESFPLTVTSAQKNPTAFYLCASSILRGYGTDTQYFGPGTRLTVL.

The V and J genes are TRBV10-2 and TRBJ1-3; TRBD1 might be the D (5 bases). Germline lookup yields CDR1 WSHSY and CDR2 SAAADI. Trimming cost V 2 bases and J 0 bases, with 8 bases left between them. CDR3 length equals 15 residues. The CDR3 DNA reads as TGCGCCAGCAGTGAGGACAGCTACTCTGGAAACACCATATATTTT. Its protein product is CASSEDSYSGNTIYF.

This clone was picked up a small number of times. The rearrangement links TRBV28 to TRBJ2-7, with a weak D call TRBD2 (7 bases). With 2 bases removed from V and 6 bases from J, the gap between germline ends came to 17 bases. In germline, CDR1 is MDHEN, CDR2 SYDVKM. The CDR3 is made up of 15 amino acids. This CDR3 reads CASSLGAGAPSEQYF. DNA for the CDR3: TGTGCCAGCAGTTTAGGGGCGGGGGCTCCGAGCGAGCAGTACTTC. Complete variable domain (other parts from reference TRBV28 and TRBJ2-7): DVKVTQSSRYLVKRTGEKVFLECVQDMDHENMFWYRQDPGLGLRLIYFSYDVKMKEKGDIPEGYSVSREKKERFSLILESASTNQTSMYLCASSLGAGAPSEQYFGPGTRLTVT.

The rearrangement joins TRBV9 to TRBJ2-1; TRBD2 agrees at 8 bases. V dropped 2 bases and J dropped 1; count of bases not matched to a gene: 8. Germline values: CDR1 SGDLS, CDR2 YYNGEE. CDR3 length: 17 amino acids. The CDR3 sequence: CASSVLSGGQSYNEQFF. The CDR3 DNA is TGTGCCAGCAGCGTTTTGAGCGGGGGCCAGTCCTACAATGAGCAGTTCTTC.

A word on this clone: The sample contains more than one DNA sequence encoding this CDR3. V usage is TRBV5-4 and J usage is TRBJ2-3; D call uncertain. The V end lost 1 base, the J end lost 4 bases, and 7 bases lay between the germline ends. The CDR3 loop spans 13 amino acids. Germline V CDR1 and CDR2: SGHNT, YYREEE (reference sequence). The CDR3 DNA sequence: TGTGCCAGCAGCTTGAGTGGCCCAGATACGCAGTATTTT. Protein product: CASSLSGPDTQYF.

This clone has just a few counts. In DNA, the CDR3 is TGTGCCAGCAGCCAGCGAGGTCCGGCTGAAAAACTGTTTTTT. Its translation: CASSQRGPAEKLFF. The chain combines TRBV3-1 (or the pseudogene TRBV3-2) with TRBJ1-4, with D uncertain. V was trimmed by 3 bases and J by 7 bases, leaving 12 bases between them. Germline assignment: CDR1 LGHDT and CDR2 YNNKEL (reference sequence). This CDR3 contains 14 residues.

V usage is TRBV6-5 and J usage is TRBJ1-1, with 9 bases that match TRBD1. The CDR3 is made up of 14 amino acids. The V and J ends lost 5 bases and 7 bases, in that order; junction bases with no gene match: 8. Looked up from germline, CDR1 is MNHEY and CDR2 is SVGAGI. This CDR3 is CASSSRTGVLEAFF. The DNA of the CDR3 is TGTGCCAGCAGTAGTCGGACAGGGGTCCTTGAAGCTTTCTTT.

This sequence joins TRBV7-5 and TRBJ2-7; the D segment call TRBD1 is taken from the table without a DNA check. TRBV7-5 constitutes a pseudogene. The CDR3 extends over 16 amino acids. CDR3 nucleotide sequence: TGTGCCAGAAGCTTAGGGGCCCAGGGGGCCTCCTACGAGCAGTACTTC. Its translation is CARSLGAQGASYEQYF.

V is TRBV6-2 or TRBV6-3 and J is TRBJ1-2; 9 positions agree with TRBD1. The CDR3 is 14 residues long. J was trimmed by 5 bases and V by 6 bases; bases with no gene match: 7. Germline V lookup: CDR1 MNHEY, CDR2 SVGEGT. CDR3 residues: CASSDGGQGYGYTF. Here the CDR3 DNA reads TGTGCCAGCAGCGACGGAGGACAGGGGTATGGCTACACCTTC.

This sequence joins TRBV7-6 and TRBJ2-2; the match to TRBD2 covers 9 bases. Germline V lookup: CDR1 SGHVS, CDR2 FNYEAQ. V shed 2 bases and J 5 bases; nucleotides not matched to a gene: 6. There are 16 residues in the CDR3. CDR3 sequence (DNA): TGTGCCAGCAGCTTATTACTAGCGGGTCAGACCGGGGAGCTGTTTTTT. Translation gives CASSLLLAGQTGELFF.

The chain carries TRBV4-1 and TRBJ2-1; weak D call: TRBD1 (6 bases). The CDR3 consists of 14 residues. V was shortened by 1 base and J by 8 bases, with 12 bases between the two germline ends. The germline V gene has CDR1 MGHRA and CDR2 YSYEKL. The CDR3: CASSQVVAGDEQFF. The DNA of the CDR3 is TGCGCCAGCAGCCAAGTGGTGGCAGGGGATGAGCAGTTCTTC.

The V gene is TRBV19, the J gene TRBJ1-5; maybe TRBD1 (6 bases). V was cut by 9 bases and J by 4 bases, with 16 bases left in between. CDR3 length: 14 residues. Per germline, CDR1 LNHDA and CDR2 SQIVND (reference sequence). The CDR3 DNA follows: TGTGCCAGCACCACGGACAGCCTGAATCAGCCCCAGCATTTT. Residues: CASTTDSLNQPQHF.

J is TRBJ1-3 and V is TRBV30, with a possible D match to TRBD1 (5 bases). Trimming shortened V by 0 bases and J by 8 bases, and 11 bases separated the two germline ends. Germline V gene lookup returns CDR1 GTSNPN and CDR2 SVGIG (reference sequence). The CDR3 runs 13 residues. The CDR3 DNA reads TGTGCCTGGAGTGTACCATGGGGGGACACCATATATTTT. It specifies CAWSVPWGDTIYF.

The chain links TRBV12-3 or TRBV12-4 to TRBJ1-6; D not resolved. Trimming removed 1 base at V and 12 bases at J, with 7 bases between. This CDR3 region has 12 residues. The CDR3 DNA sequence: TGTGCCAGCAGTTTAGAGGAGCTACCCCTCCACTTT. Protein product: CASSLEELPLHF.

This chain uses TRBV28 with TRBJ2-7; 7 positions match TRBD1. The CDR3 runs 14 residues. In germline, CDR1 is MDHEN, CDR2 SYDVKM. The trim removed 3 bases at V and 1 base at J, leaving 3 bases unmatched. The CDR3 loop is CASSFSTGSYEQYF. The CDR3 DNA reads as TGTGCCAGCAGTTTCTCGACAGGGTCCTACGAGCAGTACTTC.

V usage is TRBV5-1 and J usage is TRBJ2-7; D is possibly TRBD2 (6 bases). Deletions cut 2 bases from V and 1 base from J, with 16 bases between. Germline assignment: CDR1 SGHRS and CDR2 YFSETQ. The CDR3 runs to 16 residues. The CDR3: CASSLEGGALSYEQYF. CDR3 DNA sequence: TGCGCCAGCAGCTTAGAGGGAGGCGCTCTATCCTACGAGCAGTACTTC.

The chain recombines TRBV2 with TRBJ2-1; a possible D gene is TRBD2 (5 bases). The CDR3 length is 14 residues. Germline values: CDR1 SNHLY, CDR2 FYNNEI. The CDR3: CASLDSKFYNEQFF. The CDR3 DNA reads as TGTGCTAGCCTGGACTCCAAATTCTACAATGAGCAGTTCTTC.

The rearrangement uses TRBV2 and TRBJ2-1; D is uncertain. CDR3 size: 16 residues. Germline V CDR1 and CDR2: SNHLY, FYNNEI. V lost 4 bases, J lost 0 bases, and 13 bases lay in between. The CDR3 protein is CASSVQQAGSYNEQFF. As DNA, the CDR3 is TGTGCCAGCAGTGTCCAGCAGGCCGGCTCCTACAATGAGCAGTTCTTC.

The J gene is TRBJ2-3, the V gene TRBV5-4; D possibly corresponds to TRBD2 (5 bases). The germline V and J ends were trimmed by 3 bases and 1 base, with 9 bases remaining between them. CDR3 length: 14 residues. CDR1 and CDR2 (germline): SGHNT, YYREEE (reference sequence). The chain's CDR3 is CASSSEGRTDTQYF. The CDR3 nucleotides read TGTGCCAGCAGCTCAGAGGGTCGCACAGATACGCAGTATTTT.

This clone was observed once. The genes are TRBV6-2 or TRBV6-3 and TRBJ2-3; 7 bases fit TRBD1. Trimming cost V 5 bases and J 0 bases; bases outside gene matches: 5. CDR3 length: 15 residues. Germline loops: CDR1 MNHEY, CDR2 SVGEGT. The CDR3 DNA reads TGTGCCAGCAGTAAAGGGACAGCCAGCACAGATACGCAGTATTTT. Its protein product is CASSKGTASTDTQYF.

V usage is TRBV20-1 and J usage is TRBJ1-2, with D perhaps matching TRBD1 (5 bases). V was clipped by 0 bases and J by 10 bases, with 6 bases between them. Germline-derived CDR1 and CDR2 are DFQATT and SNEGSKA (reference sequence). CDR3 length equals 10 residues. CDR3 sequence reads: CSARDRDYTF. In DNA, the CDR3 is TGCAGTGCTAGAGACAGGGACTACACCTTC.

The chain links TRBV7-2 to TRBJ1-1; 9 bases match TRBD1. V was pared by 10 bases and J by 0 bases, with 6 bases of the junction left unmatched. CDR1 and CDR2 (germline): SGHTA, FQGNSA. The CDR3 has 14 residues. The CDR3 spells CATHGDRVNTEAFF. The CDR3 nucleotides read TGTGCCACCCACGGGGACAGGGTGAACACTGAAGCTTTCTTT.

This clone has just one count. The rearrangement links TRBV19 to TRBJ2-3, with 8 bases aligning to TRBD1. V shed 7 bases and J 0 bases; nucleotides not matched to a gene: 3. The V gene's germline CDR1 is LNHDA and CDR2 SQIVND (reference sequence). There are 14 residues in the CDR3. The chain's CDR3 is CASKQGASTDTQYF. The CDR3, as DNA: TGTGCCAGTAAGCAGGGGGCGAGCACAGATACGCAGTATTTT. Complete variable domain (other parts from reference TRBV19 and TRBJ2-3): DGGITQSPKYLFRKEGQNVTLSCEQNLNHDAMYWYRQDPGQGLRLIYYSQIVNDFQKGDIAEGYSVSREKKESFPLTVTSAQKNPTAFYLCASKQGASTDTQYFGPGTRLTVL.

This clone turned up a few times. V is TRBV6-5 and J is TRBJ1-6; TRBD1 matches at 7 bases. V dropped 7 bases and J dropped 8; count of bases not matched to a gene: 8. The germline gives CDR1 MNHEY, CDR2 SVGAGI. This CDR3 comprises 14 residues. CDR3 region: CASTTTGIYSPLHF. The CDR3 DNA reads TGTGCCAGCACCACGACAGGGATTTATTCACCCCTCCACTTT.

V usage is TRBV5-4 and J usage is TRBJ2-1, with D unresolved. Germline CDR1 and CDR2: SGHNT and YYREEE (reference sequence). The CDR3 is 15 residues long. Trimming cost V 4 bases and J 5 bases, with 16 bases left between them. The CDR3 loop is CASSPDSRFNNEQFF. CDR3 sequence (DNA): TGTGCCAGCAGCCCCGATAGCCGCTTTAACAATGAGCAGTTCTTC.

This clone was found a few times. The CDR3 DNA reads as TGTGCCAGCTCACCACCGGAGGCCAGCTACGGGGAAAAACTGTTTTTT. Translated: CASSPPEASYGEKLFF. V usage is TRBV18 and J usage is TRBJ1-4, with D hard to call. CDR3 size: 16 residues. The germline V gene has CDR1 KGHSH and CDR2 LQKENI. V dropped 0 bases and J dropped 8 bases, with 16 bases sitting between them.

The chain has TRBV24-1 and TRBJ2-3; maybe TRBD2 (5 bases). V lost 5 bases, J lost 4 bases, and 9 bases lay in between. The germline V gene encodes CDR1 KGHDR and CDR2 SFDVKD. This CDR3 comprises 13 residues. This CDR3 reads CATSATGSDTQYF. DNA of the CDR3: TGTGCCACCAGTGCGACGGGGTCAGATACGCAGTATTTT.

This clone was seen only a few times. The V and J genes are TRBV4-1 and TRBJ2-7, with D unclear. The germline V and J ends were trimmed by 4 bases and 0 bases, with 7 bases remaining between them. The CDR3 has 13 residues. Looked up from germline, CDR1 is MGHRA and CDR2 is YSYEKL. CDR3 in amino acids: CASSPERSYEQYF. Here the CDR3 DNA reads TGCGCCAGCAGCCCAGAGCGCTCCTACGAGCAGTACTTC.

There are a few counts of this clone. The rearrangement links TRBV6-5 to TRBJ1-3, with a tentative D call TRBD1 (6 bases). Germline CDR1 MNHEY, CDR2 SVGAGI. The CDR3 length is 13 residues. The V end was cut by 8 bases, the J end by 8 bases, with 16 bases between. CDR3 sequence reads: CASQKGDGDTIYF. The DNA of the CDR3 is TGTGCCAGCCAAAAGGGGGATGGGGACACCATATATTTT.

The chain recombines TRBV7-2 with TRBJ2-2; TRBD1 aligns across 7 bases. Per germline, CDR1 SGHTA and CDR2 FQGNSA. V dropped 4 bases and J dropped 5; count of bases not matched to a gene: 4. This CDR3 is 14 amino acids long. Here the CDR3 DNA reads TGTGCCAGCAGCTCAGACAGGGTGACCGGGGAGCTGTTTTTT. Its protein is CASSSDRVTGELFF.

Turning to this clone: Other nucleotide sequences in the sample specify the same CDR3. The chain couples TRBV7-2 to TRBJ2-7; D gene uncertain. The CDR3 has 14 residues. V lost 1 base and J 3 bases, leaving 10 bases between the germline ends. Germline-derived CDR1 and CDR2 are SGHTA and FQGNSA. CDR3 sequence: CASSLGGQVYEQYF. The CDR3, as DNA: TGTGCCAGCAGCTTAGGCGGCCAAGTCTACGAGCAGTACTTC.